Described below is a single T cell receptor (beta chain) sequence and its context. The entry originates in a study of blood T cell repertoires in COVID-19. On the study more broadly: Sources were T cells, B-cell-depleted T cells, or PBMCs; the material itself was cDNA or gDNA.

The CDR3 loop spans 15 amino acids. Germline-derived CDR1 and CDR2 are MRHNA and SNTAGT. V was pared by 3 bases and J by 4 bases, with 15 bases between. Repertoires were generated with immunoSEQ multiplex PCR, while TCRdb's copy carries only in-frame clones and drops some. This sample has approximately 85,000 clones, with approximately 75% found just once. The receptor comes from a human donor in a cohort sampled during active COVID-19. The sequenced material came from peripheral blood. The chain couples TRBV6-4 to TRBJ1-2; D is perhaps TRBD1 (5 bases). Here the CDR3 reads CASSERAGDLYGYTF. The CDR3, as DNA: TGTGCCAGCAGTGAAAGGGCGGGGGATCTCTATGGCTACACCTTC.